The entry below gives a single TCR beta chain sequence along with its context. Its antigen is unknown. The CDR3 consists of 15 residues. Trimming removed 1 base from V and 7 bases from J; junction bases left unmatched: 7. Per germline, CDR1 GTSNPN and CDR2 SVGIG (reference sequence). This sample is drawn from a study of cytomegalovirus exposure and HLA in healthy donors. The PCR employed 60 Vbeta primers together with 13 Jbeta primers. TCRdb keeps only in-frame clones here, not all; method: immunoSEQ multiplex PCR. The sample contains fewer than 120,000 clones, around 86% of which appear only once. Notes on the study in general: A classifier reportedly called cytomegalovirus status with high sensitivity and specificity.

The sequence came from a man between 35 and 55 years old in good health and CMV-seronegative. The J gene is TRBJ2-3, the V gene TRBV30; 11 bases are a match to TRBD2. The material sequenced was PBMCs. The CDR3 region is CAWSAHSGGANTQYF. The CDR3 region has the DNA TGTGCCTGGAGTGCTCATAGCGGGGGGGCCAATACGCAGTATTTT. The full variable domain, rest sourced from reference TRBV30 and TRBJ2-3, is SQTIHQWPATLVQPVGSPLSLECTVEGTSNPNLYWYRQAAGRGLQLLFYSVGIGQISSEVPQNLSASRPQDRQFILSSKKLLLSDSGFYLCAWSAHSGGANTQYFGPGTRLTVL.